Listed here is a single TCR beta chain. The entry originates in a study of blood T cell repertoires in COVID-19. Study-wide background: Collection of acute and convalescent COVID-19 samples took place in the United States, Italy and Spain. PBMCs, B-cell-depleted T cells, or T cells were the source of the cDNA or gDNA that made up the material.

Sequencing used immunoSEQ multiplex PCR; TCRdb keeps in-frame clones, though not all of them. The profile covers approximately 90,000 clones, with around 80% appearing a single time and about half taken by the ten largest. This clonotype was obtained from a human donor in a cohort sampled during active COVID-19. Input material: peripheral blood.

The chain's CDR3 is CASGWGGNQPQHF. The CDR3 DNA reads as TGTGCCAGCGGTTGGGGGGGCAATCAGCCCCAGCATTTT. This sequence joins TRBV11-2 and TRBJ1-5, with D possibly TRBD1 on 5 matching bases. Germline V lookup: CDR1 SGHAT, CDR2 FQNNGV. This CDR3 region has 13 residues. Trimming stripped 8 bases from V and 2 bases from J, with 10 bases between.